Below, 18 T cell receptor beta chains from the same sample are listed, as sequenced in a study of blood T cell repertoires in COVID-19. Sequencing was performed with immunoSEQ multiplex PCR; in TCRdb, only in-frame clones are kept and a portion is missing. The table has roughly 260,000 clones, roughly 88% seen once. The sample was PBMCs or T cells enriched from blood (not recorded which). Source of these receptors: a woman between 45 and 60 years old who had recovered from COVID-19.

Only one count was recorded for this clone. This rearrangement joins TRBV5-1 to TRBJ1-2; 8 bases fit TRBD1. CDR3 length: 15 residues. Germline V gene lookup returns CDR1 SGHRS and CDR2 YFSETQ. J was trimmed by 8 bases and V by 4 bases; bases with no gene match: 13. The CDR3 bases are TGCGCCAGCAGCCCGCCCACAGGGGGTGACGACGGCTACACCTTC. It specifies CASSPPTGGDDGYTF.

The chain uses TRBV11-2 and TRBJ2-1; D is possibly TRBD1 (6 bases). Trimming pared 0 bases from V and 4 bases from J, leaving 7 bases between. The CDR3 has 14 residues. Germline CDR1 SGHAT, CDR2 FQNNGV. CDR3 DNA sequence: TGTGCCAGCAGCTTAGAAGGGGGTTACAATGAGCAGTTCTTC. Residues: CASSLEGGYNEQFF.

In its sample, this clone was seen a few times. The gene calls are TRBV7-9 and TRBJ2-1; TRBD1 might be the D (5 bases). Germline-derived CDR1 and CDR2 are SEHNR and FQNEAQ (reference sequence). The CDR3 has 14 amino acids. The V gene lost 0 bases and the J gene lost 7 bases, with 10 bases spanning the gap. The CDR3 DNA sequence: TGTGCCAGCAGCTTAGCCTGGCAGGGTAATGAGCAGTTCTTC. It translates to CASSLAWQGNEQFF.

This clone was counted once. The chain combines TRBV6-5 with TRBJ1-4, with a possible D match to TRBD1 (6 bases). There are 16 residues in the CDR3. Trimming shortened V by 0 bases and J by 0 bases, and 8 bases separated the two germline ends. Germline V gives CDR1 MNHEY, CDR2 SVGAGI. CDR3: CASSYSGQATNEKLFF. CDR3 DNA: TGTGCCAGCAGTTACTCGGGACAAGCAACTAATGAAAAACTGTTTTTT.

This chain joins TRBV7-9 and TRBJ1-4, with D unclear. V gave up 1 base and J gave up 0 bases, with 9 bases separating them. The germline CDR1 and CDR2 sequences are SEHNR and FQNEAQ (reference sequence). There are 16 residues in the CDR3. The CDR3 loop reads CASSLVFVSTNEKLFF. The CDR3 nucleotides read TGTGCCAGCAGCTTAGTATTTGTCTCAACTAATGAAAAACTGTTTTTT.

This clone was seen once. V and J are TRBV5-1 and TRBJ2-5; maybe TRBD2 (6 bases). V was shortened by 4 bases and J by 2 bases, with 12 bases between the two germline ends. Looked up from germline, CDR1 is SGHRS and CDR2 is YFSETQ. The CDR3 loop spans 14 amino acids. CDR3 region: CASSGTRSQETQYF. CDR3 nucleotide sequence: TGCGCCAGCAGCGGGACTCGCTCTCAAGAGACCCAGTACTTC.

This chain links TRBV12-3 or TRBV12-4 with TRBJ2-7; the D gene is possibly TRBD1 (5 bases). The CDR3 contains 12 residues. Trimming pared 3 bases from V and 6 bases from J, leaving 9 bases between. The DNA of the CDR3 is TGTGCCAGCAGTTTCCCAGGGCGCGAGCAGTACTTC. It specifies CASSFPGREQYF.

In this sample, this clone turned up a few times. The chain joins TRBV28 to TRBJ2-3, with 13 bases fitting TRBD2. This CDR3 contains 16 residues. The V and J ends lost 5 bases and 4 bases, in that order; junction bases with no gene match: 6. Germline assignment: CDR1 MDHEN and CDR2 SYDVKM. The CDR3 nucleotides are TGTGCCAGCAGTCTTGGACTAGCGGGAGAGTCAGATACGCAGTATTTT. Its protein product is CASSLGLAGESDTQYF.

CDR3 region: CATRRHANSPLHF. DNA for the CDR3: TGTGCCACCCGTCGACACGCCAATTCACCCCTCCACTTT. The chain employs TRBV19 and TRBJ1-6; D remains ambiguous. This CDR3 is 13 amino acids long. V lost 10 bases and J lost 7, with 14 bases in between. From germline, CDR1 is LNHDA and CDR2 SQIVND (reference sequence). Based on the CDR3 plus reference TRBV19 and TRBJ1-6, the full variable domain is DGGITQSPKYLFRKEGQNVTLSCEQNLNHDAMYWYRQDPGQGLRLIYYSQIVNDFQKGDIAEGYSVSREKKESFPLTVTSAQKNPTAFYLCATRRHANSPLHFGNGTRLTVT.

The rearrangement links TRBV29-1 to TRBJ2-7; D remains ambiguous. V lost 7 bases to trimming and J lost 7 bases, with 14 bases between them. CDR1 and CDR2 from the germline V gene are SQVTM and ANQGSEA. The CDR3 totals 11 residues. In DNA form, the CDR3 reads TGCAGCGCCATGGTTTATCGGGAGCAGTACTTC. Its translation: CSAMVYREQYF.

This clone was seen just once. The chain has TRBV2 and TRBJ2-2, with D perhaps matching TRBD1 (6 bases). Germline lookup yields CDR1 SNHLY and CDR2 FYNNEI. The CDR3 is 12 residues long. V was pared by 7 bases and J by 7 bases, with 10 bases between. The CDR3 is CASNLDSGELFF. The CDR3 region has the DNA TGTGCCAGCAACCTGGACAGCGGGGAGCTGTTTTTT. Full variable domain (rest looked up from reference TRBV2 and TRBJ2-2): EPEVTQTPSHQVTQMGQEVILRCVPISNHLYFYWYRQILGQKVEFLVSFYNNEISEKSEIFDDQFSVERPDGSNFTLKIRSTKLEDSAMYFCASNLDSGELFFGEGSRLTVL.

The sample holds one count of this clone. DNA of the CDR3: TGCAGCGTTGTCGCGGGAGCGTGGTACAATGAGCAGTTCTTC. Amino acid sequence: CSVVAGAWYNEQFF. The V gene is TRBV29-1, the J gene TRBJ2-1; 7 bases align to TRBD2. Per germline, CDR1 SQVTM and CDR2 ANQGSEA. CDR3 length equals 14 residues. The V gene end was trimmed by 4 bases and the J gene end by 4 bases; junction bases not matched to a gene: 7.

This sequence joins TRBV28 and TRBJ2-4, with TRBD2 matching over 8 bases. The CDR3 runs 16 residues. Germline values: CDR1 MDHEN, CDR2 SYDVKM. V was pared by 6 bases and J by 3 bases, with 10 bases of the junction left unmatched. The chain's CDR3 is CASRTDGAGGKNIQYF. The CDR3 DNA follows: TGTGCCAGCAGAACAGACGGGGCGGGAGGCAAAAACATTCAGTACTTC. The whole variable domain, remainder taken from reference TRBV28 and TRBJ2-4, is DVKVTQSSRYLVKRTGEKVFLECVQDMDHENMFWYRQDPGLGLRLIYFSYDVKMKEKGDIPEGYSVSREKKERFSLILESASTNQTSMYLCASRTDGAGGKNIQYFGAGTRLSVL.

The CDR3 DNA reads TGTGCCAGTAGTATAGATCGACAGGGTGGGATTTTCTACGAGCAGTACTTC. Encoded protein: CASSIDRQGGIFYEQYF. This sequence joins TRBV19 and TRBJ2-7, with 7 nucleotides matching TRBD1. Germline V gene lookup returns CDR1 LNHDA and CDR2 SQIVND (reference sequence). Losses at the gene ends were 0 bases for V and 3 bases for J; bases not matched to a gene: 11. This CDR3 has 17 amino acids.

The chain uses TRBV2 and TRBJ2-5; D ambiguous. This CDR3 has 14 amino acids. The V gene lost 6 bases and the J gene lost 2 bases, with 13 bases spanning the gap. Germline loops: CDR1 SNHLY, CDR2 FYNNEI. CDR3: CASSVLSDQETQYF. The CDR3 DNA is TGTGCCAGCAGCGTATTATCAGATCAAGAGACCCAGTACTTC.

The chain joins TRBV6-2 or TRBV6-3 to TRBJ2-1; TRBD2 aligns across 13 bases. The V gene end was trimmed by 4 bases and the J gene end by 3 bases; junction bases not matched to a gene: 6. Germline CDR1 reads MNHEY; CDR2 reads SVGEGT. The CDR3 covers 17 residues. CDR3 nucleotides: TGTGCCAGCAGTTTTCGGACTAGCGGGAGTTTCTACAATGAGCAGTTCTTC. Amino acids: CASSFRTSGSFYNEQFF.

This clone was observed a single time. This chain joins TRBV14 and TRBJ2-7; 16 nucleotides align to TRBD2. The CDR3 runs 16 residues. Germline loops: CDR1 SGHDN, CDR2 FVKESK. V lost 4 bases, J lost 2 bases, and 2 bases stayed unmatched. This CDR3 reads CASSLGLAGGTYEQYF. CDR3 in DNA: TGTGCCAGCAGCCTGGGACTAGCGGGAGGGACCTACGAGCAGTACTTC. The variable domain in full, completed from reference TRBV14 and TRBJ2-7, reads EAGVTQFPSHSVIEKGQTVTLRCDPISGHDNLYWYRRVMGKEIKFLLHFVKESKQDESGMPNNRFLAERTGGTYSTLKVQPAELEDSGVYFCASSLGLAGGTYEQYFGPGTRLTVT.

V and J are TRBV18 and TRBJ1-5; 11 bases are shared with TRBD1. V was pared by 2 bases and J by 2 bases, with 5 bases of the junction left unmatched. The CDR3 extends over 17 amino acids. Germline-derived CDR1 and CDR2 are KGHSH and LQKENI. DNA for the CDR3: TGTGCCAGCTCACCAGGGACAGGGGGAAAGGGCAATCAGCCCCAGCATTTT. It specifies CASSPGTGGKGNQPQHF.